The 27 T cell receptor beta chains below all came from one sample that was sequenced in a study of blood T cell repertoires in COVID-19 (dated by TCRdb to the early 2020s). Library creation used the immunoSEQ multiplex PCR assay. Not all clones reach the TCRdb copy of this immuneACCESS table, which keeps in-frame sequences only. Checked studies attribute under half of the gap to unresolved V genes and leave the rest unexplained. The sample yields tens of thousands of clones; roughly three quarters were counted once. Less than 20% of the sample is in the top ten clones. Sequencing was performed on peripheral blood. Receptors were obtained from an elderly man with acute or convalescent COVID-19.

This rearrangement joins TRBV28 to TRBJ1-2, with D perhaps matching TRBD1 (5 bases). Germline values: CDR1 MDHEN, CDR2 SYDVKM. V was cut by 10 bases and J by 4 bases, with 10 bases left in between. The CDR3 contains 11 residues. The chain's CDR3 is CATWGGYGYTF. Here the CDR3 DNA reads TGTGCCACCTGGGGGGGCTATGGCTACACCTTC.

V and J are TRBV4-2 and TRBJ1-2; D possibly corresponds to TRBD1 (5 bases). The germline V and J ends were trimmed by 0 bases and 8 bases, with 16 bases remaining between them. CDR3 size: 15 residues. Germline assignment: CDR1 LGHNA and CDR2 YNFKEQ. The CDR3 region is CASSQDRDRRRGYTF. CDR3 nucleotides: TGTGCCAGCAGCCAAGATCGCGACAGACGCCGAGGCTACACCTTC.

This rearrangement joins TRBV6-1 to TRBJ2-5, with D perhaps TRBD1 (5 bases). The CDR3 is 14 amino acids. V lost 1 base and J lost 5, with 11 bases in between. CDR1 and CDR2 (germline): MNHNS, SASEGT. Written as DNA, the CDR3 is TGTGCCAGCAGTGAAGGGGGCTCCCTGGAGACCCAGTACTTC. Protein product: CASSEGGSLETQYF.

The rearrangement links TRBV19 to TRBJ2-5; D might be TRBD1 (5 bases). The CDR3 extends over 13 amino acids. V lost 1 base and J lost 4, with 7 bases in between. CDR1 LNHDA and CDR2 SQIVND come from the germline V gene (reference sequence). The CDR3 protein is CASSIGRAETQYF. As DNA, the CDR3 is TGTGCCAGTAGTATAGGCAGGGCAGAGACCCAGTACTTC. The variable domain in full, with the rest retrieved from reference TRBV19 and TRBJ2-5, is DGGITQSPKYLFRKEGQNVTLSCEQNLNHDAMYWYRQDPGQGLRLIYYSQIVNDFQKGDIAEGYSVSREKKESFPLTVTSAQKNPTAFYLCASSIGRAETQYFGPGTRLLVL.

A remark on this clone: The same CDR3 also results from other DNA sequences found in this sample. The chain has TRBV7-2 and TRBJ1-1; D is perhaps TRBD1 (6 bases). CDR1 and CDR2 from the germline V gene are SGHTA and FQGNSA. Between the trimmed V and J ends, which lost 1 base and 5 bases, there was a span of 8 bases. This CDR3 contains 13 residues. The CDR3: CASSLDRATEAFF. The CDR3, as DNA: TGTGCCAGCAGCTTAGACAGGGCTACTGAAGCTTTCTTT.

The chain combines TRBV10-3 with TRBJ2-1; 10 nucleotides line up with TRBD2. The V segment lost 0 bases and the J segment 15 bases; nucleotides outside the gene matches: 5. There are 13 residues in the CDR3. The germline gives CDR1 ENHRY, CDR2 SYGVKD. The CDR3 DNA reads TGTGCCATCAGTGAGTCCGTAGCGGGAGGTCTGTTCTTC. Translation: CAISESVAGGLFF.

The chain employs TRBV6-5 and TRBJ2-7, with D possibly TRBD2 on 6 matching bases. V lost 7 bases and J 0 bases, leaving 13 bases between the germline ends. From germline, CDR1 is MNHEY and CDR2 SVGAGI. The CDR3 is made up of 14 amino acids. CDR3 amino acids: CASTRDGSSYEQYF. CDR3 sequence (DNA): TGTGCCAGCACCCGGGACGGGAGCTCCTACGAGCAGTACTTC.

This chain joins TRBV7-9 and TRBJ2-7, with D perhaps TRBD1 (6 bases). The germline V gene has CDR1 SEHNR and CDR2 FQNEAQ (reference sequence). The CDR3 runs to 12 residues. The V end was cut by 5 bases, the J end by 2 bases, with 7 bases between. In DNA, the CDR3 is TGTGCCAGCAGCAGGACAGCCTACGAGCAGTACTTC. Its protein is CASSRTAYEQYF. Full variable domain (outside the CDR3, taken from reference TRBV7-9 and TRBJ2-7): DTGVSQNPRHKITKRGQNVTFRCDPISEHNRLYWYRQTLGQGPEFLTYFQNEAQLEKSRLLSDRFSAERPKGSFSTLEIQRTEQGDSAMYLCASSRTAYEQYFGPGTRLTVT.

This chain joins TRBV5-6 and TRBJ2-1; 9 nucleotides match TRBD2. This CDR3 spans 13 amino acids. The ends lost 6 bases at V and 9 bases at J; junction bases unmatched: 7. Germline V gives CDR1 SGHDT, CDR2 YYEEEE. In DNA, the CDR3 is TGTGCCAGCAATGGCGGGAGGGCTGGTGAGCAGTTCTTC. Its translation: CASNGGRAGEQFF.

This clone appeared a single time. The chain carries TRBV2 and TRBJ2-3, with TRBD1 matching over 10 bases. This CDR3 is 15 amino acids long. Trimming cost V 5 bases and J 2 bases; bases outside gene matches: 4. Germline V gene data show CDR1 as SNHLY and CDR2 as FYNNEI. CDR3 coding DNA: TGTGCCAGCAGTCCGGACAGGGGGTTCACAGATACGCAGTATTTT. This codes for CASSPDRGFTDTQYF.

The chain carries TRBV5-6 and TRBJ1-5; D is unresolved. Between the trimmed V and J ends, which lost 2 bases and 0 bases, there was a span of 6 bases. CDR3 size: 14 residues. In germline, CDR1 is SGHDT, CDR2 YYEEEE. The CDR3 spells CASSFGLSNQPQHF. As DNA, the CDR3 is TGTGCCAGCAGCTTCGGACTTAGCAATCAGCCCCAGCATTTT. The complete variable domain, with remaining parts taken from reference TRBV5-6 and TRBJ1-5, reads DAGVTQSPTHLIKTRGQQVTLRCSPKSGHDTVSWYQQALGQGPQFIFQYYEEEERQRGNFPDRFSGHQFPNYSSELNVNALLLGDSALYLCASSFGLSNQPQHFGDGTRLSIL.

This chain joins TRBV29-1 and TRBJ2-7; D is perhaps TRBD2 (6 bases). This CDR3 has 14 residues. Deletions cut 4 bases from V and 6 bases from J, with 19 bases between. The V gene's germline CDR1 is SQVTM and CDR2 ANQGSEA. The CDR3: CSVGWDGGTFEQYF. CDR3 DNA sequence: TGCAGCGTTGGGTGGGACGGCGGGACGTTCGAGCAGTACTTC.

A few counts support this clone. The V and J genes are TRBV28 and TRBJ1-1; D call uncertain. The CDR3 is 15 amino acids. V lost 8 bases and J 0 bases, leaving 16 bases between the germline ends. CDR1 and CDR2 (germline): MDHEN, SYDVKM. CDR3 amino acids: CASPPEVSMNTEAFF. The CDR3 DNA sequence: TGTGCCAGCCCTCCCGAGGTATCGATGAACACTGAAGCTTTCTTT. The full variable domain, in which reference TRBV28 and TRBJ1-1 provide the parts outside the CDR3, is DVKVTQSSRYLVKRTGEKVFLECVQDMDHENMFWYRQDPGLGLRLIYFSYDVKMKEKGDIPEGYSVSREKKERFSLILESASTNQTSMYLCASPPEVSMNTEAFFGQGTRLTVV.

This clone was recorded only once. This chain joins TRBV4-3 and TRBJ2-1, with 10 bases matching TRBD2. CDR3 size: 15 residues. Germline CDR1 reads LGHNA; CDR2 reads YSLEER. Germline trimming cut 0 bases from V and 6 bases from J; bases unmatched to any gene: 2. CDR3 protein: CASSQEASGSNEQFF. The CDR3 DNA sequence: TGCGCCAGCAGCCAAGAGGCTAGCGGGAGCAATGAGCAGTTCTTC.

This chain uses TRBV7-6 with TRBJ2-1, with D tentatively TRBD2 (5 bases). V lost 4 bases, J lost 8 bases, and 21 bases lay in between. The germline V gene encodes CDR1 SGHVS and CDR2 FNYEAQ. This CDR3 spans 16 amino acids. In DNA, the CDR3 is TGTGCCAGCAGCTCCTCGGGGTTTCGAGGGCGGGATGAGCAGTTCTTC. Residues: CASSSSGFRGRDEQFF. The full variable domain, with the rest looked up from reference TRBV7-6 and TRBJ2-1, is GAGVSQSPRYKVTKRGQDVALRCDPISGHVSLYWYRQALGQGPEFLTYFNYEAQQDKSGLPNDRFSAERPEGSISTLTIQRTEQRDSAMYRCASSSSGFRGRDEQFFGPGTRLTVL.

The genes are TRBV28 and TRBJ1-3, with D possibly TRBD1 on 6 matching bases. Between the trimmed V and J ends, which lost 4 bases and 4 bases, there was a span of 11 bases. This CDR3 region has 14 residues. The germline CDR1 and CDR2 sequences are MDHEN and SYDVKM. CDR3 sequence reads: CASSSTGRGNTIYF. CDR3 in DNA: TGTGCCAGCAGTTCTACAGGGCGCGGAAACACCATATATTTT.

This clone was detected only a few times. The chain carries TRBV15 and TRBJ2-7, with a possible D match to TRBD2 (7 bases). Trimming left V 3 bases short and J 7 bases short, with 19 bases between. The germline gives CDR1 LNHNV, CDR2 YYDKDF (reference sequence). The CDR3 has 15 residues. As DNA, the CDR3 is TGTGCCACCAGCAGGGCCCCGGGGGGCGCGTATGAGCAGTACTTC. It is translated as CATSRAPGGAYEQYF. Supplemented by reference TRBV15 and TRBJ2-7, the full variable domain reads DAMVIQNPRYQVTQFGKPVTLSCSQTLNHNVMYWYQQKSSQAPKLLFHYYDKDFNNEADTPDNFQSRRPNTSFCFLDIRSPGLGDTAMYLCATSRAPGGAYEQYFGPGTRLTVT.

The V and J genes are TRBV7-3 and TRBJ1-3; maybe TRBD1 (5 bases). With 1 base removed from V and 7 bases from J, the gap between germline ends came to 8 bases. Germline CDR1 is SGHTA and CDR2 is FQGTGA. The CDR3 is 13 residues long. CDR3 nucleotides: TGTGCCAGCAGCTTAAGCCGGGGGAACACCATATATTTT. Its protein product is CASSLSRGNTIYF.

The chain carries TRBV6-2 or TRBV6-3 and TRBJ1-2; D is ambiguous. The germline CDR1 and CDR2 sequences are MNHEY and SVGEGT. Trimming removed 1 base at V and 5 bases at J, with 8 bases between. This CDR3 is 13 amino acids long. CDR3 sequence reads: CASSYFNMYGYTF. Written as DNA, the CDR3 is TGTGCCAGCAGTTACTTCAACATGTATGGCTACACCTTC.

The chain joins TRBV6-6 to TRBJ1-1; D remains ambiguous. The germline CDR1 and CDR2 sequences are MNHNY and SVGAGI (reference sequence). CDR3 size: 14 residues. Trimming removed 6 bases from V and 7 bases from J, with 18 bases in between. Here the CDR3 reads CASSDRVRRIEAFF. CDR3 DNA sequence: TGTGCCAGCAGCGACCGGGTCAGACGAATTGAAGCTTTCTTT.

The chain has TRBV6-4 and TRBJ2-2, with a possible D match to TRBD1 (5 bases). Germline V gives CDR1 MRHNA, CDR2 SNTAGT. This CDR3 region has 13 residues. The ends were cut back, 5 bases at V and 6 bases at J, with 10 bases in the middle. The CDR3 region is CASSLEGAGELFF. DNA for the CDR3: TGTGCCAGCAGTTTGGAAGGGGCCGGGGAGCTGTTTTTT.

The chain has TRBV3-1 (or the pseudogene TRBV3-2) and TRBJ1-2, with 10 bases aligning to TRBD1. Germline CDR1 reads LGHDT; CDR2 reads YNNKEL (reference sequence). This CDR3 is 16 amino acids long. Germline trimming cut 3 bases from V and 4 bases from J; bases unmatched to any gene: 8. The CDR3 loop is CASSHISWTGGYGYTF. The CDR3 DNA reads TGTGCCAGCAGCCATATAAGTTGGACAGGGGGCTATGGCTACACCTTC.

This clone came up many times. CDR3 DNA sequence: TGCGCCAGCAGCGCCGGACTAGCGGGGGGGCCGGGCCAAGAGACCCAGTACTTC. Its translation is CASSAGLAGGPGQETQYF. This chain connects TRBV5-1 to TRBJ2-5; TRBD2 matches at 15 bases. The CDR3 loop spans 18 amino acids. Germline CDR1 SGHRS, CDR2 YFSETQ. The junction had 8 bases not matched to a gene; V was cut back by 4 bases and J by 1 base.

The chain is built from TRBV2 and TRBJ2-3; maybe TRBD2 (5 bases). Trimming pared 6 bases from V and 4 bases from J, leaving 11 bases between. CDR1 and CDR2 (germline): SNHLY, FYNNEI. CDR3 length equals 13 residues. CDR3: CASSISEADTQYF. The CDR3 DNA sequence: TGTGCCAGCAGCATATCGGAGGCAGATACGCAGTATTTT. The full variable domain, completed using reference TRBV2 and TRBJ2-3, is EPEVTQTPSHQVTQMGQEVILRCVPISNHLYFYWYRQILGQKVEFLVSFYNNEISEKSEIFDDQFSVERPDGSNFTLKIRSTKLEDSAMYFCASSISEADTQYFGPGTRLTVL.

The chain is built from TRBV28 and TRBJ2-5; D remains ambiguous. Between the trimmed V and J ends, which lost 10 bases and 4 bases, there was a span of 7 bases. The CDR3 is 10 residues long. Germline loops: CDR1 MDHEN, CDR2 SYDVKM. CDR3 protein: CATNGETQYF. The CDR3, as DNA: TGTGCCACCAACGGAGAGACCCAGTACTTC.

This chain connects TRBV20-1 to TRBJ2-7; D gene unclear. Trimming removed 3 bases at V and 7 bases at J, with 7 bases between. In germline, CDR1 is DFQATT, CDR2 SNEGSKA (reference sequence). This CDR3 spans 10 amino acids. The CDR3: CSASSREQYF. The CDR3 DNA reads TGCAGTGCTAGTAGCCGAGAGCAGTACTTC.

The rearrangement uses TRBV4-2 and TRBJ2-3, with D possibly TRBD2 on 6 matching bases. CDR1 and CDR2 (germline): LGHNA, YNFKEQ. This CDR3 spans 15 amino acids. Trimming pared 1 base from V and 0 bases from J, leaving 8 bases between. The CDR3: CASSQARESTDTQYF. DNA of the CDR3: TGTGCCAGCAGCCAAGCTCGGGAGAGCACAGATACGCAGTATTTT.